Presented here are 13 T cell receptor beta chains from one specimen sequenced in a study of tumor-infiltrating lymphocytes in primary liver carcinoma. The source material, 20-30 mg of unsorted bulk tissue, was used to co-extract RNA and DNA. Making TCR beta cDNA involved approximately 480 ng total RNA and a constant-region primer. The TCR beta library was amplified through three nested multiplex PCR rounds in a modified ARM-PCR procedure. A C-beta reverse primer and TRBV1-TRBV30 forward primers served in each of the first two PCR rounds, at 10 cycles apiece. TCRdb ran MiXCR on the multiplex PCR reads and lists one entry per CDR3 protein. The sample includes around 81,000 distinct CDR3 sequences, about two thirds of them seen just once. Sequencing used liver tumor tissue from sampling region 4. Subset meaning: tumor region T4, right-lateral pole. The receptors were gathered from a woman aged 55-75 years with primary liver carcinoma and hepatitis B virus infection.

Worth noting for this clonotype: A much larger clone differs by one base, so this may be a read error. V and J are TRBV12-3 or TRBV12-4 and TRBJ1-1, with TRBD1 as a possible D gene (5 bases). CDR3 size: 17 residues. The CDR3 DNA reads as TGTGCCAGCAGTTTAAGGGGAGGGGCCATTGGGAACACTGTAGCTTTCTTT. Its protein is CASSLRGGAIGNTVAFF.

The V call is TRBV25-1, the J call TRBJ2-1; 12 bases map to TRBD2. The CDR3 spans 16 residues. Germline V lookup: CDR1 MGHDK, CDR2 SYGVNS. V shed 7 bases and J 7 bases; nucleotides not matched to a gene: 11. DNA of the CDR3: TGTGCCAGCAATGGCGGACTAGCGGGAAGGTGGAATGAGCAGTTCTTC. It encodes CASNGGLAGRWNEQFF.

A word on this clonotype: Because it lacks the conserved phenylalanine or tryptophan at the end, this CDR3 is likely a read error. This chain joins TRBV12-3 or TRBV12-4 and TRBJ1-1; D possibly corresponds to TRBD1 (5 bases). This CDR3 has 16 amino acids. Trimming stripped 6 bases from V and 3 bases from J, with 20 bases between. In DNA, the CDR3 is TGTGCCAGCAGGGGGGGTCGCGCTAGGCAAGACACTGAAGCTTTCTTA. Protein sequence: CASRGGRARQDTEAFL.

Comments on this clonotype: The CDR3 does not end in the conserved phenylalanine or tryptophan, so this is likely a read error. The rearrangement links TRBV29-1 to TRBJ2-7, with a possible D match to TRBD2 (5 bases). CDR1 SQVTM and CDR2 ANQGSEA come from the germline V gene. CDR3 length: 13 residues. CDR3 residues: CSVETGSAYEQYL. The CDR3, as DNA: TGCAGTGTTGAAACTGGTAGCGCCTACGAGCAGTACCTC.

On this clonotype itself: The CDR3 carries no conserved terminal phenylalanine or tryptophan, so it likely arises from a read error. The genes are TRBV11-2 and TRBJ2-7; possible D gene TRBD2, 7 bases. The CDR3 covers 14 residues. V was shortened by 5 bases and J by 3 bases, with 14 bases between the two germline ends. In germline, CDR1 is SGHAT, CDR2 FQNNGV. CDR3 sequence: CASSPRGGHYEQYL. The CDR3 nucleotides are TGTGCCAGCAGCCCCAGGGGAGGGCACTACGAGCAGTACTTG.

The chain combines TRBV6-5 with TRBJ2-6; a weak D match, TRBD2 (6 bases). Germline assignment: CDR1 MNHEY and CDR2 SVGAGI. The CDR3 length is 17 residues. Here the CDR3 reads CTSSYDTGPSGANVLTF. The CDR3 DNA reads TGTACTAGCAGTTACGATACGGGTCCTTCTGGGGCCAACGTCCTGACTTTC.

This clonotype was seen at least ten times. Here the CDR3 DNA reads TGTGCCAGCAGTGAAAGAGCTCCTAGCGGGAGGGTTACCGAGCAGTACTTC. Translating gives CASSERAPSGRVTEQYF. This chain connects TRBV6-1 to TRBJ2-7; 12 nucleotides match TRBD2. This CDR3 spans 17 amino acids. Trimming cost V 2 bases and J 6 bases; bases outside gene matches: 11. From germline, CDR1 is MNHNS and CDR2 SASEGT.

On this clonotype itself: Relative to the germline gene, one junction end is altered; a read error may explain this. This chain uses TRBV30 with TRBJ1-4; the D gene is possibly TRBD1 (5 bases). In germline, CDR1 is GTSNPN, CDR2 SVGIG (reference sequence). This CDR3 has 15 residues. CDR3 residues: CVWSVSGTRGEKLFF. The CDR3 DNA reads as TGTGTCTGGAGTGTATCGGGGACGCGAGGTGAAAAACTGTTTTTT.

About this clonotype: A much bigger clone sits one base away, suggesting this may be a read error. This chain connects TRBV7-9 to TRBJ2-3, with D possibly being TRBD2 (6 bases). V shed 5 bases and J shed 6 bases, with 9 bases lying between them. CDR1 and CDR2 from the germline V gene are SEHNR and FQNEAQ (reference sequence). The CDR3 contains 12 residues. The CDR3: CASSIREDTQYF. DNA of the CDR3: TGTGCCAGCAGCATACGGGAGGATACGCAGTATTTT.

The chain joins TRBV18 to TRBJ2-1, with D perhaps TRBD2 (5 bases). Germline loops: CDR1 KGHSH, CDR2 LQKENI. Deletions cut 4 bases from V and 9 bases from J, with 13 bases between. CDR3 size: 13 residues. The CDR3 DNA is TGTGCCAGCTCACTAGATGAGGGCGGTGAGCAGTTCTTC. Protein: CASSLDEGGEQFF.

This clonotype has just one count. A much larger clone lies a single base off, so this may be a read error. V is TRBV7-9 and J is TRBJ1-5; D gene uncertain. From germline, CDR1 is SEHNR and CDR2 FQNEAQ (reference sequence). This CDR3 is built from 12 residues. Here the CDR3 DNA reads TGTGCCAGCGGCTTGGGGTCCCAGCCCCAGCATTTT. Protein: CASGLGSQPQHF.

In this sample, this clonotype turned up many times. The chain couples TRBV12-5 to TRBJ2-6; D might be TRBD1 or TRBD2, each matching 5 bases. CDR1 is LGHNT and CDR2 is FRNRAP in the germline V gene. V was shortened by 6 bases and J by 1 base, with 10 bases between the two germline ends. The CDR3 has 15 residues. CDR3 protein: CASGGRGSGANVLTF. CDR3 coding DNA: TGTGCTAGTGGGGGACGGGGTTCTGGGGCCAACGTCCTGACTTTC.

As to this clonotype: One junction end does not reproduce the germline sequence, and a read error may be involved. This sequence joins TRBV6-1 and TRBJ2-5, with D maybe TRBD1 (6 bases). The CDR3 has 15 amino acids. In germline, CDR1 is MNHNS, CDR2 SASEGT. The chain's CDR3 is CVSSPRDKDWETQYF. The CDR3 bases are TGTGTCAGCAGTCCCCGGGACAAGGATTGGGAGACCCAGTACTTC.